Listed here are 15 T cell receptor beta chains from one sample, sequenced in a study of diagnostic markers for celiac disease. TCRdb reprocessed the reads, keeping one entry per CDR3 protein, no DNA. The table lists several thousand distinct CDR3 sequences. Sequenced sample: either unsorted cells or a sorted T cell fraction (not recorded which). These TCRs come from a human donor. This table probably holds off-target reads from a library built for another chain.

The chain combines TRBV28 with TRBJ1-2; checking the TCRdb D call of TRBD1 is not possible without DNA. The CDR3 covers 16 residues. Looked up from germline, CDR1 is MDHEN and CDR2 is SYDVKM. The CDR3: CASSLRQGATPYGYTF.

The CDR3 spells CASSFQDRANYGYTF. V gene TRBV5-6 combines with J gene TRBJ1-2; as DNA is missing, the TRBD1 call by TCRdb cannot be tested. Germline CDR1 SGHDT, CDR2 YYEEEE. The CDR3 loop spans 15 amino acids.

This clonotype counts as medium-sized by frequency. V and J are TRBV20-1 and TRBJ1-3; TCRdb names TRBD1, which stays unverified in the absence of DNA. Germline V gives CDR1 DFQATT, CDR2 SNEGSKA (reference sequence). This CDR3 contains 16 residues. The CDR3 here is CSARDVTGGSGNTIYF.

The gene calls are TRBV20-1 and TRBJ2-7; the TRBD1 assignment by TCRdb is unverifiable without DNA. Germline CDR1 is DFQATT and CDR2 is SNEGSKA (reference sequence). CDR3 length equals 13 residues. CDR3 sequence reads: CSATWTERDEQYF.

The chain employs TRBV27 and TRBJ2-6; TCRdb picks TRBD1, but there is no DNA to check that call. The CDR3 is 16 amino acids. Looked up from germline, CDR1 is MNHEY and CDR2 is SMNVEV (reference sequence). The CDR3 region is CASSSLDVPGANVLTF.

The V and J genes are TRBV28 and TRBJ2-4. This CDR3 region has 12 residues. Germline CDR1 reads MDHEN; CDR2 reads SYDVKM. The CDR3 sequence is CASSFNQNIQYF.

The V and J genes are TRBV2 and TRBJ2-1; TCRdb names TRBD2, which stays unverified in the absence of DNA. Germline V gene lookup returns CDR1 SNHLY and CDR2 FYNNEI. This CDR3 region has 15 residues. The CDR3 is CASSSGTSAGNEQFF.

V and J are TRBV20-1 and TRBJ2-1; TCRdb picks TRBD2, but there is no DNA to check that call. The CDR3 covers 14 residues. CDR1 and CDR2 (germline): DFQATT, SNEGSKA (reference sequence). CDR3 protein: CSARTSGRGNEQFF.

By frequency, this clonotype is medium-sized. V usage is TRBV18 and J usage is TRBJ2-1; TCRdb lists TRBD1, though no DNA is available to test this call. Germline-derived CDR1 and CDR2 are KGHSH and LQKENI. This CDR3 has 13 residues. Here the CDR3 reads CASSQITGTEQFF. Variable domain in full (rest from reference TRBV18 and TRBJ2-1): NAGVMQNPRHLVRRRGQEARLRCSPMKGHSHVYWYRQLPEEGLKFMVYLQKENIIDESGMPKERFSAEFPKEGPSILRIQQVVRGDSAAYFCASSQITGTEQFFGPGTRLTVL.

The gene calls are TRBV29-1 and TRBJ2-7; the D call of TRBD2 rests on TCRdb alone, since no DNA is present to check it. This CDR3 is built from 14 residues. Looked up from germline, CDR1 is SQVTM and CDR2 is ANQGSEA. CDR3 region: CSVRSGSGGYEQYF.

The chain combines TRBV5-1 with TRBJ2-3; the D call from TCRdb, TRBD1, cannot be confirmed without DNA. This CDR3 spans 14 amino acids. The germline V gene has CDR1 SGHRS and CDR2 YFSETQ. CDR3 amino acids: CASSLRPGTDTQYF.

According to its frequency, this clonotype is medium-sized. V and J are TRBV18 and TRBJ2-2; with no DNA, the TCRdb D assignment of TRBD1 cannot be verified. The CDR3 is 15 residues long. Germline CDR1 is KGHSH and CDR2 is LQKENI. The chain's CDR3 is CASSRPGRNTGELFF. Variable domain in full (rest from reference TRBV18 and TRBJ2-2): NAGVMQNPRHLVRRRGQEARLRCSPMKGHSHVYWYRQLPEEGLKFMVYLQKENIIDESGMPKERFSAEFPKEGPSILRIQQVVRGDSAAYFCASSRPGRNTGELFFGEGSRLTVL.

The chain links TRBV12-3 or TRBV12-4 to TRBJ2-7; TCRdb lists TRBD1, though no DNA is available to test this call. The CDR3 length is 15 residues. CDR3 loop: CASSQDRVSSYEQYF.

By frequency, this clonotype registers medium-sized. The V and J genes are TRBV29-1 and TRBJ2-3. From germline, CDR1 is SQVTM and CDR2 ANQGSEA. The length of the CDR3 is 11 residues. CDR3 sequence reads: CSVELADTQYF.

This sequence joins TRBV5-4 and TRBJ2-3. The CDR3 is 14 residues long. Germline CDR1 is SGHNT and CDR2 is YYREEE (reference sequence). CDR3 loop: CASSELGRTDTQYF. The whole variable domain, remainder taken from reference TRBV5-4 and TRBJ2-3, is ETGVTQSPTHLIKTRGQQVTLRCSSQSGHNTVSWYQQALGQGPQFIFQYYREEENGRGNFPPRFSGLQFPNYSSELNVNALELDDSALYLCASSELGRTDTQYFGPGTRLTVL.